This T cell receptor (beta chain) was retrieved from a study of control samples from healthy donors and cancer patients (TCRdb year 2020). The library was prepared using the immunoSEQ multiplex PCR assay. What TCRdb holds here is the immuneACCESS table cut down to in-frame rearrangements. Part of the clones is not present; checked against another copy, under half of the missing clones reflect an unresolved V gene, and the others are unexplained. Recorded for this sample are roughly 79,000 clones; 84% of them occurred a single time. About 15% of the sample belongs to the ten largest clones. This clone was recorded only once. What antigen it recognizes has not been identified. No base quality values were provided; no much bigger clone lies one nucleotide off. CDR3 length: 12 amino acids, cysteine to phenylalanine. This entry keeps only the CDR3 DNA: 36 bases, framed from base 1. V gives up 7 bases and J gives up 3 bases, and the segment between their germline ends measures 9 bases. CDR1 and CDR2 are drawn from the germline V gene: WSHSY, SAAADI.

The TCR comes from a man aged 45-65 years in good health. The rearrangement joined TRBV10-2 to TRBJ1-1, with an unclear D gene assignment. Sequences were obtained from blood. The CDR3 region has the sequence CASTPRDTEAFF. The DNA sequence reads TGCGCCAGCACCCCCCGGGACACTGAAGCTTTCTTT.